The present T cell receptor (beta chain) was sequenced within a study of T-cell reconstitution after alpha-beta-depleted transplantation in children. Germline loops: CDR1 MNHEY, CDR2 SMNVEV (reference sequence). The V segment lost 6 bases and the J segment 5 bases; nucleotides outside the gene matches: 5. The CDR3 has 13 amino acids. The authors prepared the TCRbeta library with unique molecular identifiers. TCRdb re-called the PCR reads with MiXCR, one entry per CDR3 protein. The sample lists about 370,000 distinct CDR3 sequences, roughly 20% occurring once. This specimen consisted of PBMCs from the stem cell graft donor, obtained from the stem cell graft. The sequence was collected from a human donor who donated a stem cell graft to a child with acute myeloid leukemia. The chain recombines TRBV27 with TRBJ2-5; 8 bases line up with TRBD1. CDR3 in amino acids: CASRPDRVETQYF. CDR3 DNA sequence: TGTGCCAGCAGACCGGACAGGGTTGAGACCCAGTACTTC.